Shown below are 21 T cell receptor beta chains from a single sample sequenced in a study of shared clonotypes between healthy human individuals. Clones were sequenced by immunoSEQ multiplex PCR, and TCRdb holds only the in-frame ones, with some missing. The sample consists of roughly 1.5 million clones, nearly 99% of them appearing once. The sequenced material came from naive CD4+ T cells sorted from blood. Subset given: CD45RA+ positively selected. The receptors here all came from a man aged 30 to 39 in good health.

This chain links TRBV19 with TRBJ2-5, with 11 bases that match TRBD2. Trimming cost V 2 bases and J 4 bases; bases outside gene matches: 3. Per germline, CDR1 LNHDA and CDR2 SQIVND (reference sequence). There are 15 residues in the CDR3. CDR3 DNA: TGTGCCAGTAGTATAACTGGACTAGCGGGAGAGACCCAGTACTTC. Protein: CASSITGLAGETQYF.

This sequence joins TRBV2 and TRBJ2-7, with no clear D. With 4 bases removed from V and 3 bases from J, the gap between germline ends came to 10 bases. Germline V CDR1 and CDR2: SNHLY, FYNNEI. This CDR3 spans 13 amino acids. The DNA of the CDR3 is TGTGCCAGCAGTGCAGAGGAATTCTACGAGCAGTACTTC. Translated, it gives CASSAEEFYEQYF.

This chain joins TRBV5-1 and TRBJ2-3; no reliable D call. Looked up from germline, CDR1 is SGHRS and CDR2 is YFSETQ. This CDR3 has 13 residues. The V end lost 4 bases, the J end lost 5 bases, and 11 bases lay between the germline ends. CDR3 in DNA: TGCGCCAGCAGCCCCTTAACGCGAGATACGCAGTATTTT. Translation: CASSPLTRDTQYF.

This sequence joins TRBV6-5 and TRBJ1-5; D not resolved. The CDR3 spans 14 residues. The V end lost 0 bases, the J end lost 6 bases, and 9 bases lay between the germline ends. From germline, CDR1 is MNHEY and CDR2 SVGAGI. Here the CDR3 DNA reads TGTGCCAGCAGTTACTCGCCGACTAGTCAGCCCCAGCATTTT. It specifies CASSYSPTSQPQHF.

This clone was detected only once. The rearrangement joins TRBV5-4 to TRBJ2-7; D uncertain. V shed 2 bases and J shed 0 bases, with 6 bases lying between them. There are 13 residues in the CDR3. CDR1 SGHNT and CDR2 YYREEE come from the germline V gene (reference sequence). The chain's CDR3 is CASSLFSSYEQYF. CDR3 sequence (DNA): TGTGCCAGCAGCTTATTTAGCTCCTACGAGCAGTACTTC.

The chain's CDR3 is CASSPGTTFYNEQFF. The CDR3 DNA is TGTGCCAGCAGCCCTGGGACTACCTTCTACAATGAGCAGTTCTTC. The genes are TRBV28 and TRBJ2-1, with TRBD2 matching over 7 bases. The CDR3 consists of 15 residues. V lost 6 bases to trimming and J lost 3 bases; unmatched junction nucleotides: 8. Per the germline V gene, CDR1 is MDHEN and CDR2 is SYDVKM.

This rearrangement joins TRBV29-1 to TRBJ1-2; D perhaps matches TRBD1 (5 bases). CDR1 is SQVTM and CDR2 is ANQGSEA in the germline V gene. Trimming pared 4 bases from V and 6 bases from J, leaving 18 bases between. The CDR3 is 14 residues long. The CDR3 reads CSVGHRRGGNGYTF. For the CDR3, the DNA is TGCAGCGTTGGACACAGAAGGGGTGGGAATGGCTACACCTTC.

The chain couples TRBV2 to TRBJ1-2; 7 bases match TRBD1. After removal of 6 bases from V and 4 bases from J, the junction contained 17 bases not matched to a gene. Germline CDR1 and CDR2: SNHLY and FYNNEI. This CDR3 comprises 17 residues. CDR3 DNA: TGTGCCAGCAGGAGGGTGGGACAGACGCTTTTACTCTATGGCTACACCTTC. Translation: CASRRVGQTLLLYGYTF.

The chain uses TRBV28 and TRBJ2-4, with D perhaps being TRBD1 or TRBD2 (6 bases each). The ends were cut back, 5 bases at V and 0 bases at J, with 14 bases in the middle. Germline values: CDR1 MDHEN, CDR2 SYDVKM. This CDR3 contains 16 residues. The CDR3 loop is CASSGGTIVAKNIQYF. The CDR3 bases are TGTGCCAGCAGTGGAGGGACAATAGTAGCCAAAAACATTCAGTACTTC. The variable domain in full, completed from reference TRBV28 and TRBJ2-4, reads DVKVTQSSRYLVKRTGEKVFLECVQDMDHENMFWYRQDPGLGLRLIYFSYDVKMKEKGDIPEGYSVSREKKERFSLILESASTNQTSMYLCASSGGTIVAKNIQYFGAGTRLSVL.

V usage is TRBV7-9 and J usage is TRBJ1-1; perhaps TRBD1 as D (6 bases). CDR1 and CDR2 (germline): SEHNR, FQNEAQ (reference sequence). This CDR3 has 17 amino acids. V was pared by 5 bases and J by 6 bases, with 25 bases between. The CDR3 reads CASSPELGGATLAEAFF. In DNA, the CDR3 is TGTGCCAGCAGCCCAGAGTTAGGGGGAGCAACTTTGGCTGAAGCTTTCTTT.

The V gene is TRBV5-1, the J gene TRBJ2-7, with 13 bases fitting TRBD2. Germline V gives CDR1 SGHRS, CDR2 YFSETQ. The CDR3 length is 19 residues. V gave up 4 bases and J gave up 3 bases; unmatched junction bases: 16. The CDR3 region is CASSISRLAGGRTIYEQYF. The CDR3 nucleotides read TGCGCCAGCAGCATATCCCGACTAGCGGGAGGCCGAACTATCTACGAGCAGTACTTC. The variable domain in full, completed from reference TRBV5-1 and TRBJ2-7, reads KAGVTQTPRYLIKTRGQQVTLSCSPISGHRSVSWYQQTPGQGLQFLFEYFSETQRNKGNFPGRFSGRQFSNSRSEMNVSTLELGDSALYLCASSISRLAGGRTIYEQYFGPGTRLTVT.

The chain links TRBV19 to TRBJ2-3; 7 bases are a match to TRBD1. This CDR3 has 14 amino acids. J was trimmed by 6 bases and V by 7 bases; bases with no gene match: 10. From germline, CDR1 is LNHDA and CDR2 SQIVND (reference sequence). CDR3 DNA sequence: TGTGCCAGTAACCCGACAGGGCGATCCGATACGCAGTATTTT. This encodes CASNPTGRSDTQYF.

V gene TRBV4-3 combines with J gene TRBJ1-2; D is perhaps TRBD1 (5 bases). CDR1 and CDR2 from the germline V gene are LGHNA and YSLEER. The CDR3 length is 15 residues. The germline V and J ends were trimmed by 0 bases and 3 bases, with 11 bases remaining between them. The CDR3 region is CASSQEQRGDYGYTF. The CDR3 bases are TGCGCCAGCAGCCAAGAGCAGCGGGGCGACTATGGCTACACCTTC.

This rearrangement joins TRBV5-4 to TRBJ2-7; D is perhaps TRBD2 (6 bases). CDR1 and CDR2 (germline): SGHNT, YYREEE (reference sequence). The CDR3 totals 15 residues. V was cut by 1 base and J by 6 bases, with 17 bases left in between. Written as DNA, the CDR3 is TGTGCCAGCAGCTTGTGGGGGGTCCTCATTGGCGAGCAGTACTTC. Its protein is CASSLWGVLIGEQYF. Together with reference TRBV5-4 and TRBJ2-7, the CDR3 gives the full variable domain: ETGVTQSPTHLIKTRGQQVTLRCSSQSGHNTVSWYQQALGQGPQFIFQYYREEENGRGNFPPRFSGLQFPNYSSELNVNALELDDSALYLCASSLWGVLIGEQYFGPGTRLTVT.

The rearrangement links TRBV9 to TRBJ2-5; possible D gene TRBD2, 5 bases. This CDR3 is 14 amino acids long. The ends were cut back, 1 base at V and 2 bases at J, with 9 bases in the middle. Germline V gives CDR1 SGDLS, CDR2 YYNGEE. CDR3 DNA: TGTGCCAGCAGCGTAAACAGCGGTCAAGAGACCCAGTACTTC. This codes for CASSVNSGQETQYF.

The chain carries TRBV2 and TRBJ2-2; 8 bases agree with TRBD1. The germline gives CDR1 SNHLY, CDR2 FYNNEI. This CDR3 is built from 15 residues. The V segment lost 5 bases and the J segment 1 base; nucleotides outside the gene matches: 3. CDR3 in amino acids: CASSQDRGNTGELFF. The CDR3 nucleotides are TGTGCCAGCAGTCAAGACAGGGGGAACACCGGGGAGCTGTTTTTT.

The rearrangement uses TRBV14 and TRBJ2-5; 7 bases line up with TRBD2. Germline trimming cut 0 bases from V and 2 bases from J; bases unmatched to any gene: 15. Germline assignment: CDR1 SGHDN and CDR2 FVKESK. CDR3 length: 19 residues. Here the CDR3 DNA reads TGTGCCAGCAGCCAAGATGCTCTAGCGGAGGTCTTACTACAAGAGACCCAGTACTTC. Amino acids: CASSQDALAEVLLQETQYF.

V gene TRBV7-2 combines with J gene TRBJ2-1; 8 bases are a match to TRBD2. Germline-derived CDR1 and CDR2 are SGHTA and FQGNSA. Germline trimming cut 0 bases from V and 2 bases from J; bases unmatched to any gene: 9. This CDR3 is 18 amino acids long. The CDR3 spells CASSLAYRLAGTYNEQFF. The CDR3 nucleotides are TGTGCCAGCAGCTTAGCGTATCGTCTAGCGGGCACCTACAATGAGCAGTTCTTC.

The gene calls are TRBV12-5 and TRBJ2-1, with D perhaps given as TRBD1 or TRBD2 (5 bases each). Germline CDR1 reads LGHNT; CDR2 reads FRNRAP. Trimming shortened V by 8 bases and J by 4 bases, and 12 bases separated the two germline ends. CDR3 length equals 13 residues. CDR3 sequence: CASSGTNYNEQFF. The CDR3 nucleotides read TGTGCTAGTTCCGGGACGAATTACAATGAGCAGTTCTTC.

The genes are TRBV11-2 and TRBJ2-7, with unresolved D. Trimming stripped 4 bases from V and 2 bases from J, with 15 bases between. Germline-derived CDR1 and CDR2 are SGHAT and FQNNGV. The CDR3 has 15 amino acids. The CDR3 DNA is TGTGCCAGCAGCTCGATTACCCTGAAGGCCTACGAGCAGTACTTC. The encoded protein is CASSSITLKAYEQYF. The full variable domain, in which reference TRBV11-2 and TRBJ2-7 provide the parts outside the CDR3, is EAGVAQSPRYKIIEKRQSVAFWCNPISGHATLYWYQQILGQGPKLLIQFQNNGVVDDSQLPKDRFSAERLKGVDSTLKIQPAKLEDSAVYLCASSSITLKAYEQYFGPGTRLTVT.

This chain links TRBV19 with TRBJ2-2, with D possibly called TRBD1 or TRBD2 (5 bases each). The length of the CDR3 is 15 residues. V was clipped by 5 bases and J by 3 bases, with 13 bases between them. The germline CDR1 and CDR2 sequences are LNHDA and SQIVND (reference sequence). CDR3 protein: CASSGGDWYTGELFF. The CDR3 DNA sequence: TGTGCCAGTAGTGGGGGAGACTGGTACACCGGGGAGCTGTTTTTT. The variable domain in full, with the rest retrieved from reference TRBV19 and TRBJ2-2, is DGGITQSPKYLFRKEGQNVTLSCEQNLNHDAMYWYRQDPGQGLRLIYYSQIVNDFQKGDIAEGYSVSREKKESFPLTVTSAQKNPTAFYLCASSGGDWYTGELFFGEGSRLTVL.